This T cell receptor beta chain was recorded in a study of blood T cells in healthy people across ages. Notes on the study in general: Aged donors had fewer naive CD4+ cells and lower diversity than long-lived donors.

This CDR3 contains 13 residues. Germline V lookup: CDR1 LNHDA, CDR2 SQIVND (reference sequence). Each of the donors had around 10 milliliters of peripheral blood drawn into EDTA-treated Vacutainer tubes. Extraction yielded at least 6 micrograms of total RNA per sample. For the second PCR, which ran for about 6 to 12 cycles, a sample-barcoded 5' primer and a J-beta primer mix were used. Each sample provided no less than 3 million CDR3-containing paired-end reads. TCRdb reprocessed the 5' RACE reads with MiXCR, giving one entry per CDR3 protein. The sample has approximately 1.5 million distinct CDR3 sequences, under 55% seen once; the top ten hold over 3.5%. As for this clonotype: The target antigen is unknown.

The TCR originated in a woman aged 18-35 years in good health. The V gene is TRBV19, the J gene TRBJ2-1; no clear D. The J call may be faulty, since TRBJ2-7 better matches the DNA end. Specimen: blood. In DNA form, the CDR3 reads TGTGCCAGTAGTATGGACCATTACAATGAGCAGTACTTC. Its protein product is CASSMDHYNEQYF.